This T cell receptor (beta chain) was sequenced during a study of shared clonotypes between healthy human individuals. About the study: For every donor, three CD4 naive, three CD4 memory, two CD8 naive and one CD8 memory plates were used.

Data came from immunoSEQ multiplex PCR; TCRdb stores just in-frame clones and leaves some out. The sample records millions of clones, about 94% being singletons. Findings of the study overall: Only a few donors were included, so the genetic and exposure-history diversity represented was limited.

Worth noting for this clone: Its antigen is as yet unknown.

V lost 4 bases, J lost 4 bases, and 11 bases lay in between. The CDR3 consists of 13 residues. Germline lookup yields CDR1 SGHDT and CDR2 YYEEEE. Naivety among CD8 cells was defined by CD45RO negativity and positive CCR7 selection, thereby excluding terminally differentiated effector memory CD45RA+ cells. The source is a man aged 18 to 35 in good health. Sequenced material: naive CD8+ T cells sorted from blood. The chain couples TRBV5-6 to TRBJ2-5; D not resolved. The CDR3 coding sequence is TGTGCCAGCAGCCCGGAGTCTGTAGAGACCCAGTACTTC. It encodes CASSPESVETQYF. Full variable domain (outside the CDR3, taken from reference TRBV5-6 and TRBJ2-5): DAGVTQSPTHLIKTRGQQVTLRCSPKSGHDTVSWYQQALGQGPQFIFQYYEEEERQRGNFPDRFSGHQFPNYSSELNVNALLLGDSALYLCASSPESVETQYFGPGTRLLVL.